This TCR beta chain is from a study of blood T cell repertoires in COVID-19. CDR1 and CDR2 from the germline V gene are LNHDA and SQIVND (reference sequence). This CDR3 contains 15 residues. Trimming cost V 2 bases and J 5 bases, with 15 bases left between them. Assay: immunoSEQ multiplex PCR; the TCRdb copy retains only in-frame clones and omits some. The data hold some 290,000 clones, with around 86% observed a single time. Sequencing was performed on peripheral blood. The V and J genes are TRBV19 and TRBJ1-2; D perhaps matches TRBD1 (5 bases). The source of this sequence is a woman between 55 and 75 years old with active or convalescent COVID-19. The CDR3 is CASSISSGVKYGYTF. The CDR3 coding sequence is TGTGCCAGTAGTATAAGCTCGGGGGTCAAGTATGGCTACACCTTC.